Sequencing of this TCR beta chain was carried out in a study of identical twins. Study-wide findings and caveats: Partial confounding of zero-insertion analyses by invariant MAIT and iNKT cells was possible. Twin pairs had excess sharing that was weaker in beta out-of-frame sequences.

In this sample, this clonotype turned up a few times. Its antigen is unknown. Unique molecular identifiers were present on the cDNA, and a universal primer site came from template switching. TCRdb used MiXCR to reprocess the 5' RACE reads, holding one entry per CDR3 protein. This repertoire shows a few hundred thousand distinct CDR3 sequences, approximately 17% found once; its top ten account for 9.5% to 15%. Germline V gene sequence: CDR1 SGHAT, CDR2 FQNNGV. Deletions cut 5 bases from V and 0 bases from J, with 7 bases between. This CDR3 comprises 13 residues. The chain recombines TRBV11-2 with TRBJ2-5; D gene unclear. The sequence was collected from a man aged 45-65 years in good health. The sequenced sample consisted of naive T cells sorted from blood. CDR3 in DNA: TGTGCCAGCAGCCCGCCCTACCAAGAGACCCAGTACTTC. Amino acid sequence: CASSPPYQETQYF.